This note documents a single T cell receptor (beta chain) sequence. This specimen belongs to a study of blood T cell repertoires in COVID-19. Looking at the study overall: The analysed material was cDNA or gDNA that came from T cells, B-cell-depleted T cells, or PBMCs.

V lost 1 base and J 4 bases, leaving 13 bases between the germline ends. Per the germline V gene, CDR1 is MDHEN and CDR2 is SYDVKM. This CDR3 is built from 16 residues. The method was immunoSEQ multiplex PCR; TCRdb's version includes in-frame clones alone and lacks a portion of them. In the table there are 25,000 to 35,000 clones, over 75% of which are singletons. This clonotype originated in a man between 65 and 85 years old with active COVID-19. The sequenced sample was peripheral blood. The chain uses TRBV28 and TRBJ2-2; TRBD1 might be the D (6 bases). The CDR3 sequence is CASSLSPPTGTGELFF. Here the CDR3 DNA reads TGTGCCAGCAGTTTATCCCCCCCGACAGGCACCGGGGAGCTGTTTTTT.